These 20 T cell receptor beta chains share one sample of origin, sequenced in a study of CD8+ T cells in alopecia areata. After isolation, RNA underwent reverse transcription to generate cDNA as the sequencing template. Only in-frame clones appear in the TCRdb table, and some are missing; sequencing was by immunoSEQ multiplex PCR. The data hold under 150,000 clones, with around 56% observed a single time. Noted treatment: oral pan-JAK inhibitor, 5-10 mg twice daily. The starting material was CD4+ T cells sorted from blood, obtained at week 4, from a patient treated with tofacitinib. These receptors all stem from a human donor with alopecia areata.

CDR3 in DNA: TGTGCCAGCAGTTACGGGGCTAGTAGGTCATTGGAGCAGTACTTC. Translated, it gives CASSYGASRSLEQYF. V and J are TRBV6-5 and TRBJ2-7; a weak D match, TRBD1 (5 bases). Germline V lookup: CDR1 MNHEY, CDR2 SVGAGI. V was pared by 2 bases and J by 7 bases, with 18 bases between. This CDR3 is 15 amino acids long.

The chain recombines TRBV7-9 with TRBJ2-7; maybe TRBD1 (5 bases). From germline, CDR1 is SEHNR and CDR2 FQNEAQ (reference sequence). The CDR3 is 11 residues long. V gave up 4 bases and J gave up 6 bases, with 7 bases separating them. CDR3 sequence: CASSSTGEQYF. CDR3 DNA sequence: TGTGCCAGCAGCTCCACAGGCGAGCAGTACTTC.

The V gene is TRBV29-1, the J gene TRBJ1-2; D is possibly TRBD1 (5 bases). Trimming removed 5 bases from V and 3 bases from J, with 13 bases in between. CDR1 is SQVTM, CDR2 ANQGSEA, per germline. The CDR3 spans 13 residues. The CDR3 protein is CSVLQGGDYGYTF. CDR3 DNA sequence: TGCAGCGTTCTCCAGGGCGGGGACTATGGCTACACCTTC.

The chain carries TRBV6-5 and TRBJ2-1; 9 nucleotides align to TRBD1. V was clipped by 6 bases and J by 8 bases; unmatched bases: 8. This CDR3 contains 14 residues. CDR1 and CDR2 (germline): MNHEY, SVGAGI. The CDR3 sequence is CASSNRGLSDEQFF. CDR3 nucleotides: TGTGCCAGCAGCAACAGGGGGCTGAGTGATGAGCAGTTCTTC.

Written as DNA, the CDR3 is TGTGCCTGGAGTGTCGGGGGGACCTACGACACCCAGTACTTC. Amino acids: CAWSVGGTYDTQYF. The rearrangement uses TRBV30 and TRBJ2-5, with 7 bases fitting TRBD2. The CDR3 is 14 amino acids. Looked up from germline, CDR1 is GTSNPN and CDR2 is SVGIG (reference sequence). V trimming: 0 bases; J trimming: 8 bases; junction bases outside the gene matches: 9.

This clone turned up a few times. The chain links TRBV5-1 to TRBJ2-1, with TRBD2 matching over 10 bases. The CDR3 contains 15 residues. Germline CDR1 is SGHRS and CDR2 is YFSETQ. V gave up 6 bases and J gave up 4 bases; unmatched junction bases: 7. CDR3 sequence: CASTSGTSVYNEQFF. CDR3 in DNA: TGCGCCAGCACCTCGGGGACTAGCGTGTACAATGAGCAGTTCTTC.

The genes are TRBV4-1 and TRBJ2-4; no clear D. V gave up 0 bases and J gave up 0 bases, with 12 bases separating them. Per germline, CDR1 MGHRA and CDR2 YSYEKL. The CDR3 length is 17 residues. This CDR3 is CASSQDYTVSAKNIQYF. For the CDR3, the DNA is TGCGCCAGCAGCCAAGATTATACAGTTTCAGCCAAAAACATTCAGTACTTC.

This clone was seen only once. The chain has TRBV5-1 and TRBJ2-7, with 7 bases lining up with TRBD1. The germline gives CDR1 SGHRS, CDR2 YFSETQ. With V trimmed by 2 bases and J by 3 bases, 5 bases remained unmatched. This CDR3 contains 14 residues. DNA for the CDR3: TGCGCCAGCAGCTTCGGACAGGACCACTACGAGCAGTACTTC. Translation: CASSFGQDHYEQYF.

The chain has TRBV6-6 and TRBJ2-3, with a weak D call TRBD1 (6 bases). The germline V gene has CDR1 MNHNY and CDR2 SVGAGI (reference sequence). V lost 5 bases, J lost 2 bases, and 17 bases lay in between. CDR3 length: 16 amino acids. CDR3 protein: CASSGEKGTTTDTQYF. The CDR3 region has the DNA TGTGCCAGCAGTGGGGAGAAGGGGACAACCACAGATACGCAGTATTTT.

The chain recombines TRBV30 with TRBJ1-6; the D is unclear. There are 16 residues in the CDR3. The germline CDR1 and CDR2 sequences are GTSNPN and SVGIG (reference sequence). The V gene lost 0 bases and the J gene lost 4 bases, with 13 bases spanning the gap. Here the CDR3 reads CAWSVFVPRYNSPLHF. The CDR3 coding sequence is TGTGCCTGGAGTGTATTCGTCCCCAGGTATAATTCACCCCTCCACTTT.

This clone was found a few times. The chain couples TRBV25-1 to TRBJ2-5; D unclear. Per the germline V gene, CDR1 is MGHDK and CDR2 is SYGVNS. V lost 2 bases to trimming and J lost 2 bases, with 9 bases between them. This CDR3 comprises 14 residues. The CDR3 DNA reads TGTGCCAGCAGTGAAGTTCGCAGTCAAGAGACCCAGTACTTC. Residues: CASSEVRSQETQYF.

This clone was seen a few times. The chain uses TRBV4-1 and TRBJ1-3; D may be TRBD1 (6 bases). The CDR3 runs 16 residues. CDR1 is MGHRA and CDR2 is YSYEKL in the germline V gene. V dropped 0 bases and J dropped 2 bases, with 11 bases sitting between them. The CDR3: CASSQDLGTTGNTIYF. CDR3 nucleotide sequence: TGCGCCAGCAGCCAAGATTTGGGGACAACTGGAAACACCATATATTTT.

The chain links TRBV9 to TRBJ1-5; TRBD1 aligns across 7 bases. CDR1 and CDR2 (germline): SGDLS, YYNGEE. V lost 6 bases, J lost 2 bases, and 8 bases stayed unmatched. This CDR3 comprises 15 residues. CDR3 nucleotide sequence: TGTGCCAGCACACGAACAGGGGATGGCAATCAGCCCCAGCATTTT. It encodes CASTRTGDGNQPQHF.

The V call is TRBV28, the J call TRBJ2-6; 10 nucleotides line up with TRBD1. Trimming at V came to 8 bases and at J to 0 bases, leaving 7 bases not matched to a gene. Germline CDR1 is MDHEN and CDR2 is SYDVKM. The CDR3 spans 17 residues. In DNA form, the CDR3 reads TGTGCCAGCGAACCCGGGACAGGGGTCTCTGGGGCCAACGTCCTGACTTTC. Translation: CASEPGTGVSGANVLTF.

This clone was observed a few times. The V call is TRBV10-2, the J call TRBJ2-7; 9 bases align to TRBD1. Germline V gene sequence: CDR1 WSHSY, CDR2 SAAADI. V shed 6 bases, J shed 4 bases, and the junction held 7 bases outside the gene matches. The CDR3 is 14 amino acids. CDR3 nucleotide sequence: TGCGCCAGCAGAATGGGACAGGGCATTTACGAGCAGTACTTC. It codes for CASRMGQGIYEQYF.

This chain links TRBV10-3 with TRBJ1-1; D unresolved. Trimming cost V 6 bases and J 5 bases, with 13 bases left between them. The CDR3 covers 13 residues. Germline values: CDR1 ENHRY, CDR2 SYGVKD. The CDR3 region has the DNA TGTGCCATCAGGCGAGAGGGCGGGACTGAAGCTTTCTTT. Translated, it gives CAIRREGGTEAFF.

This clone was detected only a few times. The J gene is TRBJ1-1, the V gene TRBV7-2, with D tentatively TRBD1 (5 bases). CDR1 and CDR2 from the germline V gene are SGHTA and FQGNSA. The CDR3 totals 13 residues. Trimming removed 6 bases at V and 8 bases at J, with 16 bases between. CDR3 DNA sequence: TGTGCCAGCAGTAAGAGGGGACGACTAGAAGCTTTCTTT. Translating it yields CASSKRGRLEAFF. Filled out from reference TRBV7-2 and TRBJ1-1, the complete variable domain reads GAGVSQSPSNKVTEKGKDVELRCDPISGHTALYWYRQSLGQGLEFLIYFQGNSAPDKSGLPSDRFSAERTGGSVSTLTIQRTQQEDSAVYLCASSKRGRLEAFFGQGTRLTVV.

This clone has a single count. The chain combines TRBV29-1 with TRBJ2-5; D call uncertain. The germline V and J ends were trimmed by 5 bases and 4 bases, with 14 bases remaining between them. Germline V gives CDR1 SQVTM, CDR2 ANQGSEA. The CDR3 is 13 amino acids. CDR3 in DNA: TGCAGCGTTAGCACGGGCCTACTAGAGACCCAGTACTTC. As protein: CSVSTGLLETQYF. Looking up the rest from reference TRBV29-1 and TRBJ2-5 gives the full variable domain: SAVISQKPSRDICQRGTSLTIQCQVDSQVTMMFWYRQQPGQSLTLIATANQGSEATYESGFVIDKFPISRPNLTFSTLTVSNMSPEDSSIYLCSVSTGLLETQYFGPGTRLLVL.

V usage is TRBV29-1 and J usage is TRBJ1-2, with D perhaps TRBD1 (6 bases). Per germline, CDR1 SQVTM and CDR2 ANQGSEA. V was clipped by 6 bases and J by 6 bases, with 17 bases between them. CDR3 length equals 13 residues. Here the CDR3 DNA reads TGCAGCGTCGCGCGGACAGTTAAAGATGGCTACACCTTC. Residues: CSVARTVKDGYTF.

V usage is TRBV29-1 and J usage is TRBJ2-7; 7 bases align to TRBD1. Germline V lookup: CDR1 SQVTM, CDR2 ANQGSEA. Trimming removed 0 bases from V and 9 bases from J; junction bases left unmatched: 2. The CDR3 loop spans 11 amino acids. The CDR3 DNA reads TGCAGCGTTGAAGATCGGACAGGGCAGTACTTC. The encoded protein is CSVEDRTGQYF.